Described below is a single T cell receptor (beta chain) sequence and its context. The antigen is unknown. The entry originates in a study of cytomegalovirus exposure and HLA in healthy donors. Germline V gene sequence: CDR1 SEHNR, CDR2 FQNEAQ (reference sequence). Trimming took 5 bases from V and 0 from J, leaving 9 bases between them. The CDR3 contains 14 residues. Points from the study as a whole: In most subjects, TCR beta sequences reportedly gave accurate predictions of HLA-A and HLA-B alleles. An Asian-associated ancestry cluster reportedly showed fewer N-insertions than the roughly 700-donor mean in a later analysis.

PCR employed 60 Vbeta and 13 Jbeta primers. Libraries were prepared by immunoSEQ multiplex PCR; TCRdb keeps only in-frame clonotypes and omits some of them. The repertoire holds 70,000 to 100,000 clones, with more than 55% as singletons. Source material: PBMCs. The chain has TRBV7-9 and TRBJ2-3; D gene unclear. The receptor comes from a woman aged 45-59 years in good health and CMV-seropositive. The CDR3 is CASSIPVSTDTQYF. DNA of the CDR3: TGTGCCAGCAGCATTCCTGTGAGCACAGATACGCAGTATTTT.